The sequence of this T cell receptor (beta chain) was determined in a study of shared T cell receptors in the human thymus. The protocol was immunoSEQ multiplex PCR, while the TCRdb copy is restricted to in-frame clones and leaves out a portion. The table shows 550,000 to 800,000 clones, with roughly 85% occurring only once. This CDR3 is 14 amino acids long. Germline V CDR1 and CDR2: MGHDK, SYGVNS. With 2 bases removed from V and 2 bases from J, the gap between germline ends came to 10 bases. This sample was also put to use in a study of human thymus T cells. That study adds: Donor material was obtained from healthy Finnish infants undergoing corrective surgery for congenital heart defects. Surgeons resected thymus tissue during corrective heart surgery. Thymic and blood repertoires appeared to display a bias in their usage of V and J genes.

The TCR originated in a girl under three years old with a congenital heart defect. This chain joins TRBV25-1 and TRBJ2-7, with no clear D. The source material was thymocytes. Here the CDR3 reads CASSESSRTYEQYF. CDR3 bases: TGTGCCAGCAGTGAAAGCTCCAGGACCTACGAGCAGTACTTC.